A selection of T cell receptor beta chains follows, all from one sample in a study of CD8 T cells in Susac syndrome. TCRdb passed the immunoSEQ multiplex PCR reads through MiXCR, listing each CDR3 protein once. Of roughly 300,000 distinct CDR3 sequences in the sample, 80% to 90% were seen once. Sequenced sample: CD8+ T cells from PBMCs. Receptors were obtained from a human donor with multiple sclerosis. The CDR3 runs from the conserved cysteine through the conserved F or W. The D gene is left open where the match is weak. Expanded clones get a size class; other rows say once, few or many, or leave the size out.

J gene: TRBJ1-3
D gene: .
V gene: TRBV5-4
clone size: .
CDR3 DNA: TGTGCCAGCAGCTTCACCCTCGGAGGGGAGGGAAACACCATATATTTT
CDR3 protein: CASSFTLGGEGNTIYF

J gene: TRBJ2-1
D gene: TRBD2
V gene: TRBV20-1
clone size: .
CDR3 DNA: TGCAGTGCTAGGTTCGCGGGAGCAGACTCCTACAATGAGCAGTTCTTC
CDR3 protein: CSARFAGADSYNEQFF

J gene: TRBJ2-1
D gene: TRBD2
V gene: TRBV7-2
clone size: .
CDR3 DNA: TGTGCCAGCAGCTTAGGGCCTTCTAGCGGGAGGTCCTACAATGAGCAGTTCTTC
CDR3 protein: CASSLGPSSGRSYNEQFF

J gene: TRBJ1-5
D gene: .
V gene: TRBV15
clone size: once
CDR3 DNA: TGTGCCACCAGCAGACCCTTCCAAGAAGGGGAACAGCCCCAGCATTTT
CDR3 protein: CATSRPFQEGEQPQHF

J gene: TRBJ1-1
D gene: .
V gene: TRBV7-9
clone size: .
CDR3 DNA: TGTGCCAGCAGCGGTACGCTCCTCGGCACTGAAGCTTTCTTT
CDR3 protein: CASSGTLLGTEAFF

J gene: TRBJ2-1
D gene: .
V gene: TRBV30
clone size: .
CDR3 DNA: TGTGCCTGGGCGGTCGGTGACAATGAGCAGTTCTTC
CDR3 protein: CAWAVGDNEQFF

J gene: TRBJ2-3
D gene: .
V gene: TRBV11-2
clone size: .
CDR3 DNA: TGTGCCAGCAGCCGAAAACAGGAGGCAGATACGCAGTATTTT
CDR3 protein: CASSRKQEADTQYF

J gene: TRBJ2-5
D gene: .
V gene: TRBV11-2
clone size: .
CDR3 DNA: TGTGCCAGCAGCTTAGATACTAAGAAGACCCAGTACTTC
CDR3 protein: CASSLDTKKTQYF

J gene: TRBJ1-6
D gene: TRBD1
V gene: TRBV6-1
clone size: .
CDR3 DNA: TGTGCCAGCAGCCATCGGACAGGGGGATACTCCTATAATTCACCCCTCCACTTT
CDR3 protein: CASSHRTGGYSYNSPLHF

J gene: TRBJ2-1
D gene: TRBD2
V gene: TRBV4-1
clone size: .
CDR3 DNA: TGCGCCAGCAGCCAAGGTACTAGCGGGGACTACAATGAGCAGTTCTTC
CDR3 protein: CASSQGTSGDYNEQFF

J gene: TRBJ2-5
D gene: .
V gene: TRBV27
clone size: once
CDR3 DNA: TGTGCCAGCAGTCCCGGACAGAACGTACATCAAGAGACCCAGTACTTC
CDR3 protein: CASSPGQNVHQETQYF

J gene: TRBJ2-1
D gene: TRBD2
V gene: TRBV7-9
clone size: .
CDR3 DNA: TGTGCCAGCAAGCCCGAGACTAGCGTCTACAATGAGCAGTTCTTC
CDR3 protein: CASKPETSVYNEQFF

J gene: TRBJ2-1
D gene: .
V gene: TRBV28
clone size: .
CDR3 DNA: TGTGCCAGCAGTTATGACGCGGCTGAGAGTTGGTCCTACAATGAGCAGTTCTTC
CDR3 protein: CASSYDAAESWSYNEQFF

J gene: TRBJ1-2
D gene: .
V gene: TRBV5-6
clone size: .
CDR3 DNA: TGTGCCAGCAGCTTGGCGGCGGGGGGCAGGTGCGATGGCTACACCTTC
CDR3 protein: CASSLAAGGRCDGYTF

J gene: TRBJ2-7
D gene: .
V gene: TRBV27
clone size: .
CDR3 DNA: TGTGCCAGCAGTTCGGGACTCGAGCAGTACTTC
CDR3 protein: CASSSGLEQYF

J gene: TRBJ2-7
D gene: TRBD2
V gene: TRBV7-8
clone size: .
CDR3 DNA: TGTGCCAGCAGCCCCCATAGCGGGATCTCCTACGAGCAGTACTTC
CDR3 protein: CASSPHSGISYEQYF

J gene: TRBJ2-1
D gene: TRBD2
V gene: TRBV9
clone size: once
CDR3 DNA: TGTGCCAGCAGCGAATCTAGCGGAGGGACCTACAATGAGCAGTTCTTC
CDR3 protein: CASSESSGGTYNEQFF

J gene: TRBJ2-7
D gene: TRBD2
V gene: TRBV28
clone size: .
CDR3 DNA: TGTGCCAGCAGTCCCGTACTAGCGGGACCATCATACGAGCAGTACTTC
CDR3 protein: CASSPVLAGPSYEQYF

J gene: TRBJ1-1
D gene: TRBD1
V gene: TRBV6-2/TRBV6-3
clone size: once
CDR3 DNA: TGTGCCAGCACCAGGGGGAGGCTCACTGAAGCTTTCTTT
CDR3 protein: CASTRGRLTEAFF

J gene: TRBJ2-1
D gene: .
V gene: TRBV20-1
clone size: once
CDR3 DNA: TGCAGTGCTAGGGCCACGGCCGAGACAGGAGAGTGGAAGCAGTTCTTC
CDR3 protein: CSARATAETGEWKQFF

J gene: TRBJ2-7
D gene: .
V gene: TRBV4-1
clone size: few
CDR3 DNA: TGCGCCAGCAGCCAAGAAACAGTCACCTCCGAGCAGTACTTC
CDR3 protein: CASSQETVTSEQYF

J gene: TRBJ2-7
D gene: TRBD1
V gene: TRBV5-6
clone size: few
CDR3 DNA: TGTGCCAGCAGCTTGTGGGGGACAGACTACGAGCAGTACTTC
CDR3 protein: CASSLWGTDYEQYF

J gene: TRBJ1-5
D gene: .
V gene: TRBV6-1
clone size: few
CDR3 DNA: TGTGCCAGCAGTCCCCTGGAGGGGGATCAGCCCCAGCATTTT
CDR3 protein: CASSPLEGDQPQHF

J gene: TRBJ2-7
D gene: .
V gene: TRBV4-2
clone size: .
CDR3 DNA: TGTGCCAGCAGCCAAGAGGCGGCGGCCATAGCCTACGAGCAGTACTTC
CDR3 protein: CASSQEAAAIAYEQYF

J gene: TRBJ2-1
D gene: .
V gene: TRBV7-8
clone size: .
CDR3 DNA: TGTGCCAGCAGCTCCCGGGCCCCACTCGTTCCACACAATGAGCAGTTCTTC
CDR3 protein: CASSSRAPLVPHNEQFF

J gene: TRBJ2-7
D gene: .
V gene: TRBV7-9
clone size: .
CDR3 DNA: TGTGCCAGCACCATGGGGCGGAGCTTCTACGAGCAGTACTTC
CDR3 protein: CASTMGRSFYEQYF

J gene: TRBJ1-2
D gene: .
V gene: TRBV27
clone size: .
CDR3 DNA: TGTGCCATTCGGAGTGGCACAAACTATGGCTACACCTTC
CDR3 protein: CAIRSGTNYGYTF

J gene: TRBJ1-2
D gene: TRBD1
V gene: TRBV7-8
clone size: .
CDR3 DNA: TGTGCCAGCAGCTTCAGGGACAGGGTTAGCTATGGCTACACCTTC
CDR3 protein: CASSFRDRVSYGYTF

J gene: TRBJ2-2
D gene: .
V gene: TRBV11-2
clone size: .
CDR3 DNA: TGTGCCAGCAGCTTCGAGGCTAGTCGGGACACCGGGGAGCTGTTTTTT
CDR3 protein: CASSFEASRDTGELFF

J gene: TRBJ2-7
D gene: .
V gene: TRBV4-1
clone size: .
CDR3 DNA: TGCGCCAGCAGCCAAAATCCGAGCCCAGGCTCTAGCCAGTACTTC
CDR3 protein: CASSQNPSPGSSQYF

J gene: TRBJ1-1
D gene: TRBD1
V gene: TRBV3-1
clone size: .
CDR3 DNA: TGTGCCAGCACGCCGGGACAGACGAACACTGAAGCTTTCTTT
CDR3 protein: CASTPGQTNTEAFF

J gene: TRBJ2-7
D gene: .
V gene: TRBV7-2
clone size: .
CDR3 DNA: TGTGCCAGCAGCTTAGTGACCCGAGGCGTTTTCTACGAGCAGTACTTC
CDR3 protein: CASSLVTRGVFYEQYF

J gene: TRBJ2-3
D gene: .
V gene: TRBV5-6
clone size: .
CDR3 DNA: TGTGCCAGCAGCTCCTGGACAGAAACAGATACGCAGTATTTT
CDR3 protein: CASSSWTETDTQYF

J gene: TRBJ2-3
D gene: TRBD1
V gene: TRBV7-2
clone size: once
CDR3 DNA: TGTGCCAGCAGCCGCAAGCCGGGACAGGCGACCACAGATACGCAGTATTTT
CDR3 protein: CASSRKPGQATTDTQYF

J gene: TRBJ2-7
D gene: TRBD2
V gene: TRBV7-9
clone size: .
CDR3 DNA: TGTGCCAGCAGCGTCGAGAGCGGGAGCTCCTACGAGCAGTACTTC
CDR3 protein: CASSVESGSSYEQYF

J gene: TRBJ1-1
D gene: .
V gene: TRBV6-6
clone size: .
CDR3 DNA: TGTGCCAGCAAACCAGGAGTGAACACTGAAGCTTTCTTT
CDR3 protein: CASKPGVNTEAFF

J gene: TRBJ2-5
D gene: .
V gene: TRBV13
clone size: .
CDR3 DNA: TGTGCCAGCAGCCATTTCAACAGAGAGACCCAGTACTTC
CDR3 protein: CASSHFNRETQYF

J gene: TRBJ1-2
D gene: .
V gene: TRBV9
clone size: .
CDR3 DNA: TGTGCCAGCAGCGTAGCTCGCGACAGGCGAGGGCCCTATGGCTACACCTTC
CDR3 protein: CASSVARDRRGPYGYTF

J gene: TRBJ2-1
D gene: .
V gene: TRBV14
clone size: .
CDR3 DNA: TGTGCCAGCAGCCCAACCCCTAGTGGCAATGAGCAGTTCTTC
CDR3 protein: CASSPTPSGNEQFF

J gene: TRBJ2-3
D gene: .
V gene: TRBV4-1
clone size: once
CDR3 DNA: TGCGCCAGCAGCCCCCTGGGGGTCGAAGATACGCAGTATTTT
CDR3 protein: CASSPLGVEDTQYF

J gene: TRBJ1-2
D gene: TRBD1
V gene: TRBV9
clone size: .
CDR3 DNA: TGTGCCAGCAGCGTAGCTCTTACAGGGGACCTCTATGGCTACACCTTC
CDR3 protein: CASSVALTGDLYGYTF

J gene: TRBJ2-7
D gene: TRBD1
V gene: TRBV28
clone size: once
CDR3 DNA: TGTGCCAGCAGTAGAAGACAGGGAGTCTCCGAGCAGTACTTC
CDR3 protein: CASSRRQGVSEQYF

J gene: TRBJ2-7
D gene: TRBD1
V gene: TRBV9
clone size: .
CDR3 DNA: TGTGCCAGCAGCGCCCGGACAGGAGACCGCTACGAGCAGTACTTC
CDR3 protein: CASSARTGDRYEQYF

J gene: TRBJ1-5
D gene: .
V gene: TRBV20-1
clone size: once
CDR3 DNA: TGCAGTGCTAGAATGGCGGGTATGGGCAATCAGCCCCAGCATTTT
CDR3 protein: CSARMAGMGNQPQHF

J gene: TRBJ2-6
D gene: .
V gene: TRBV2
clone size: .
CDR3 DNA: TGTGCCAGCAGTGGCCCGGGAACTGGGGCCAACGTCCTGACTTTC
CDR3 protein: CASSGPGTGANVLTF

J gene: TRBJ2-7
D gene: .
V gene: TRBV21-1
clone size: .
CDR3 DNA: TGTGCCAGCAGCAAAGGTGGCGGGGTAAGCTCCTACGAGCAGTACTTC
CDR3 protein: CASSKGGGVSSYEQYF

J gene: TRBJ1-1
D gene: .
V gene: TRBV27
clone size: .
CDR3 DNA: TGTGCCAGCAGTTTGCGACAGGCTAACACTGAAGCTTTCTTT
CDR3 protein: CASSLRQANTEAFF

J gene: TRBJ2-2
D gene: .
V gene: TRBV10-3
clone size: .
CDR3 DNA: TGTGCCATCAGTTCGCCGCCGGGGCTATCGTCGATCACCGGGGAGCTGTTTTTT
CDR3 protein: CAISSPPGLSSITGELFF

J gene: TRBJ1-4
D gene: TRBD1
V gene: TRBV2
clone size: .
CDR3 DNA: TGTGCTTCGACAGGGAGGGAAAAACTGTTTTTT
CDR3 protein: CASTGREKLFF

J gene: TRBJ1-1
D gene: .
V gene: TRBV7-6
clone size: .
CDR3 DNA: TGTGCCAGCAGCTTATCTGCCCGAGATGGAGCTTTCTTT
CDR3 protein: CASSLSARDGAFF

J gene: TRBJ2-1
D gene: .
V gene: TRBV12-5
clone size: .
CDR3 DNA: TGTGCTAGTGGTCTCACAGGTTGGGATGAGCAGTTCTTC
CDR3 protein: CASGLTGWDEQFF

J gene: TRBJ2-1
D gene: TRBD2
V gene: TRBV11-2
clone size: .
CDR3 DNA: TGTGCCAGCAGCCTAAGGGATACACGGGCGGGAGGTGAGCAGTTCTTC
CDR3 protein: CASSLRDTRAGGEQFF

J gene: TRBJ1-1
D gene: .
V gene: TRBV28
clone size: .
CDR3 DNA: TGTGCCAGCACTCCGGCCAGGCACACTGAAGCTTTCTTT
CDR3 protein: CASTPARHTEAFF

J gene: TRBJ2-5
D gene: .
V gene: TRBV6-5
clone size: .
CDR3 DNA: TGTGCCAGCAACCCCTCCTTGGGGGTCGGGGAGACCCAGTACTTC
CDR3 protein: CASNPSLGVGETQYF

J gene: TRBJ1-1
D gene: TRBD1
V gene: TRBV5-5
clone size: .
CDR3 DNA: TGTGCCAGCAGCCTAAGAGAGACAGGGGACGATGAAGCTTTCTTT
CDR3 protein: CASSLRETGDDEAFF

J gene: TRBJ1-6
D gene: .
V gene: TRBV27
clone size: .
CDR3 DNA: TGTGCCAGCAGTCCAACAGGGATTTCCTATAATTCACCCCTCCACTTT
CDR3 protein: CASSPTGISYNSPLHF

J gene: TRBJ2-1
D gene: .
V gene: TRBV9
clone size: .
CDR3 DNA: TGTGCCAGCAGCGCAACTCCGGGTACAATTAGGAATGAGCAGTTCTTC
CDR3 protein: CASSATPGTIRNEQFF